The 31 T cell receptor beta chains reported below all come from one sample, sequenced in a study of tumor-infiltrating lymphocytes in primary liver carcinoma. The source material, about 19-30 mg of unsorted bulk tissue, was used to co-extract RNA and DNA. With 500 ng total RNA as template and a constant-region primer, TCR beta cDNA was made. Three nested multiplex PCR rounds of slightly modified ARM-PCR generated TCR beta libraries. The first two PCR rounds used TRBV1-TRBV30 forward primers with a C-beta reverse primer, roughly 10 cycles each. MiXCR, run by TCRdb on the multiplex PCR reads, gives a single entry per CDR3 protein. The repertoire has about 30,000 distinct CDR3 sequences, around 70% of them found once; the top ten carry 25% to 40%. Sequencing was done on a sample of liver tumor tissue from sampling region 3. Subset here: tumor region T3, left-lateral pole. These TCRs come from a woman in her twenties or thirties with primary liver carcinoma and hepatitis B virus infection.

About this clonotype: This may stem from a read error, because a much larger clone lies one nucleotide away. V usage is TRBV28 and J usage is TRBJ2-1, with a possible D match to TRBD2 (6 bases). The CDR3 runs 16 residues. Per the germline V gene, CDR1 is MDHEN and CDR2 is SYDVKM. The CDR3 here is CASSSPVGGTYNELFF. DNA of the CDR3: TGTGCCAGCAGTTCTCCAGTCGGGGGTACCTACAATGAGCTGTTCTTC.

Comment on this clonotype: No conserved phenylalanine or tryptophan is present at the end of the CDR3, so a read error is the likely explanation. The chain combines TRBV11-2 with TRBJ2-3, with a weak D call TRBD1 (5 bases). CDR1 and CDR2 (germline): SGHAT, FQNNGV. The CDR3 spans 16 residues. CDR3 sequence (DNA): TGTGCCAGTAGCTTAGCCGGACAAGCGATCACAGATACGCAGTATTCT. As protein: CASSLAGQAITDTQYS.

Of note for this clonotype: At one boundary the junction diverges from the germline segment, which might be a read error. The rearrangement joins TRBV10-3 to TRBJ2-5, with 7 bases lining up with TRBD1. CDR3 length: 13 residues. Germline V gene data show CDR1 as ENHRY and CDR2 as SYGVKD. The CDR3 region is CAISGTTGETRYF. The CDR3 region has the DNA TGTGCCATCAGCGGGACAACAGGGGAGACCCGGTACTTC.

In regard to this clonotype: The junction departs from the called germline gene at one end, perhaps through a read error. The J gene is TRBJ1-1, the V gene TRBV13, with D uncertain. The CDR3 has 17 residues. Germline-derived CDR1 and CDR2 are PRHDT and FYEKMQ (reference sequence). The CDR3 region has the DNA TGTGCCAGTAGCTTAGGAGGGTTCGGTATTGGGGACACTGAAGCTTTCTTT. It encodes CASSLGGFGIGDTEAFF.

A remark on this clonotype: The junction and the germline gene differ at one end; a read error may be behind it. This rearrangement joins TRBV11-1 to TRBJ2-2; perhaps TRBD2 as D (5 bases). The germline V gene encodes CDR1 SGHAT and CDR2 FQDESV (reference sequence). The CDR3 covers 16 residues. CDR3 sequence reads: CASSLVGSTNTGELLF. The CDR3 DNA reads TGTGCCAGCAGCTTAGTGGGGAGTACGAACACTGGGGAGCTGTTATTT. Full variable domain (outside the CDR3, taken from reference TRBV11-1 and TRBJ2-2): EAEVAQSPRYKITEKSQAVAFWCDPISGHATLYWYRQILGQGPELLVQFQDESVVDDSQLPKDRFSAERLKGVDSTLKIQPAELGDSAMYLCASSLVGSTNTGELLFGEGSRLTVL.

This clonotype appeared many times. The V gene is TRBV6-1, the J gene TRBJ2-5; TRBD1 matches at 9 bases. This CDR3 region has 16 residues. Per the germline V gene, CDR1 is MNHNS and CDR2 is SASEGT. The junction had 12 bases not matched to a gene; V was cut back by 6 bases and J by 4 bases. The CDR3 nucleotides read TGTGCCAGCAGCCCAAATCCCGGGACAGGGCTAGAGACCCAGTACTTC. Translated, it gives CASSPNPGTGLETQYF.

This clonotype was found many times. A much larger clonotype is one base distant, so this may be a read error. The CDR3 reads CASDEDTQAWNTRELFF. For the CDR3, the DNA is TGTGCCAGCGACGAGGACACCCAAGCTTGGAACACCCGGGAGCTGTTTTTT. The chain carries TRBV6-1 and TRBJ2-2; D might be TRBD1 (5 bases). This CDR3 has 17 amino acids. Germline CDR1 MNHNS, CDR2 SASEGT.

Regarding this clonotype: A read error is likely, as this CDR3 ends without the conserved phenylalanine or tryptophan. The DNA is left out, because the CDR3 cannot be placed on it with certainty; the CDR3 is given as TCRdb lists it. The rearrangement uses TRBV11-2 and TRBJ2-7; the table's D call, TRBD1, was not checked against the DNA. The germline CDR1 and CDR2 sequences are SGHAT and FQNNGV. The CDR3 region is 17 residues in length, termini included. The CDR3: CASSITGGGSWTYEQYI.

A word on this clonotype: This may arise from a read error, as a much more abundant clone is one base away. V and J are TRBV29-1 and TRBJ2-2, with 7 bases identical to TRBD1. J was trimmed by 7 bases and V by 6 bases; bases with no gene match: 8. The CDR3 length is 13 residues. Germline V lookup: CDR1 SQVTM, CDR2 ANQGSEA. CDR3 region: CSVGQRANGELFF. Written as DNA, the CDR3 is TGCAGCGTGGGACAGAGGGCGAACGGGGAGCTGTTTTTT.

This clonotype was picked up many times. The CDR3 DNA sequence: TGTGCCAGCAGTTACCTGAGGGGAGGCAGGGAAAATGGCTACACCTTC. Translation gives CASSYLRGGRENGYTF. The chain uses TRBV6-5 and TRBJ1-2; possibly TRBD1 for D (5 bases). V was clipped by 2 bases and J by 6 bases, with 19 bases between them. This CDR3 spans 16 amino acids. Per germline, CDR1 MNHEY and CDR2 SVGAGI.

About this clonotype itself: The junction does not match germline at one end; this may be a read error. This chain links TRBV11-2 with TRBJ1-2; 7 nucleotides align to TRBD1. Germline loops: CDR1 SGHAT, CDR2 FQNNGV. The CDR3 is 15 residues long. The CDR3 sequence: CASSLDGMTGRGYTF. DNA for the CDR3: TGTGCCAGCAGCTTAGATGGTATGACAGGGAGAGGCTACACATTC.

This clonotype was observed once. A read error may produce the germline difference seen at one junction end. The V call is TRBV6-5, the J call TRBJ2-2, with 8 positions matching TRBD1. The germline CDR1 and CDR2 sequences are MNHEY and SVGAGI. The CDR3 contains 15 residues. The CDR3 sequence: CAGSPRTGFTGELFF. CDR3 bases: TGCGCCGGCAGTCCGCGGACAGGGTTCACGGGGGAGCTGTTTTTT.

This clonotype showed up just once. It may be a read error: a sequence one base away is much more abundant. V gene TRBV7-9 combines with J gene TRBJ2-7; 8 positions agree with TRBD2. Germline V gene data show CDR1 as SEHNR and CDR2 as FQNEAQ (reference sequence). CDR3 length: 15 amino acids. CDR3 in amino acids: CASGFRTSSTYEQYF. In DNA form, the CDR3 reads TGTGCCAGCGGCTTCCGGACTAGCAGCACCTACGAGCAGTACTTC.

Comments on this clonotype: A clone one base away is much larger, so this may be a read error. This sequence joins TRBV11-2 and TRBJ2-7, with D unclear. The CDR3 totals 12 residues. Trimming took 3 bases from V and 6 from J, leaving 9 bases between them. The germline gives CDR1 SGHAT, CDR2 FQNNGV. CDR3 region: CASSLRLGEQYF. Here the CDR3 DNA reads TGTGCCAGCAGCTTGAGGCTGGGCGAGCAGTACTTC.

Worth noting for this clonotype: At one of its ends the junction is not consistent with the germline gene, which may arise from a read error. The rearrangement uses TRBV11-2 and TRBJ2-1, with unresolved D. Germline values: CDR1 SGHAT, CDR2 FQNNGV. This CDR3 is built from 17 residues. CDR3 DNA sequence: TGTGCCAGCAGCGTGAATGCCGCACCACTCTCCTACAATGAGCAGTTTTTC. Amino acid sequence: CASSVNAAPLSYNEQFF.

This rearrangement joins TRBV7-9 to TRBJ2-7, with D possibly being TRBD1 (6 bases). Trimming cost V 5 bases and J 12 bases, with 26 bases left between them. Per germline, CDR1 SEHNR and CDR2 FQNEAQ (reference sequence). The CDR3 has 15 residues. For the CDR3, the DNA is TGTGCCAGCAGCCCCTCCGGGACACATGCCTACAAGCGGTACTTC. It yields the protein CASSPSGTHAYKRYF.

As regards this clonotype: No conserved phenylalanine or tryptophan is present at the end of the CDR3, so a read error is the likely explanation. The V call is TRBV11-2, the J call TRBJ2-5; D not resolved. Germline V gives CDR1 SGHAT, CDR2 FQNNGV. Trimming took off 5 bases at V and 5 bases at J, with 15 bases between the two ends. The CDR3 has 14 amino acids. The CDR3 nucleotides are TGTGCCAGCAGCCTTCCTGAGATCAGGGAGACCCAGTACGTC. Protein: CASSLPEIRETQYV.

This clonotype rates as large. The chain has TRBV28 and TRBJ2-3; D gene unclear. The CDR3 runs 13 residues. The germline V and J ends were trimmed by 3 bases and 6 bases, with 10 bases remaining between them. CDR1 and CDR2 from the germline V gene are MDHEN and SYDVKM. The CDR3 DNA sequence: TGTGCCAGCAGTTTTAACAGCGCTGATACGCAGTATTTT. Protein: CASSFNSADTQYF.

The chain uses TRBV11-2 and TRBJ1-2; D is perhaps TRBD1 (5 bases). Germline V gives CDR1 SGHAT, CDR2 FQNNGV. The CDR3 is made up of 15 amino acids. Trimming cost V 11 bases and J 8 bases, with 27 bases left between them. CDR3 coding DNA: TGTGCCTGCTGCTTAGATAGGATGGCAGGGAGAGGCTACACCTTC. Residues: CACCLDRMAGRGYTF.

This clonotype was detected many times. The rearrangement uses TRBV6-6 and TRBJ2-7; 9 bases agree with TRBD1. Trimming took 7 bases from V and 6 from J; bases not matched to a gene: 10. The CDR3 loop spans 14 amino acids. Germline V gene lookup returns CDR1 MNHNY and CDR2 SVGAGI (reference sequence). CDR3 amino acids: CASMTGDRVGEQYF. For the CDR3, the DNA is TGTGCCAGCATGACGGGGGACAGGGTGGGCGAGCAGTACTTC.

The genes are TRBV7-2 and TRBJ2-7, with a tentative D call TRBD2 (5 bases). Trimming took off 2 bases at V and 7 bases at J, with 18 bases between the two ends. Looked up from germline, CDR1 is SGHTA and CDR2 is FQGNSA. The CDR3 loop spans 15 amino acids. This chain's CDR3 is CASSLTPGGRREQYF. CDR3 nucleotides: TGTGCCAGCAGCTTAACGCCGGGCGGGCGGAGGGAGCAGTACTTC.

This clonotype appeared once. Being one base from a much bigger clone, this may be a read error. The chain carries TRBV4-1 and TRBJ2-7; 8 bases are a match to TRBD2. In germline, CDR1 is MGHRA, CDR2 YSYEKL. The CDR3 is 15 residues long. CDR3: CARSQDGGGRDEQYF. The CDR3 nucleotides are TGCGCCAGGAGCCAAGATGGCGGGGGGCGCGACGAGCAGTACTTC.

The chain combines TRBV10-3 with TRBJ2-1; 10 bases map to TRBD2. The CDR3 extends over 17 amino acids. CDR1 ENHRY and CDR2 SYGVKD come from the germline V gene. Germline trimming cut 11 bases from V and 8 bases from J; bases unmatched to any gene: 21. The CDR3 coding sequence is TGTGCCTTCAAGGGGGACGCTAGCGGGAGAGGTATCGATGAGCAGTTCTTC. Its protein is CAFKGDASGRGIDEQFF.

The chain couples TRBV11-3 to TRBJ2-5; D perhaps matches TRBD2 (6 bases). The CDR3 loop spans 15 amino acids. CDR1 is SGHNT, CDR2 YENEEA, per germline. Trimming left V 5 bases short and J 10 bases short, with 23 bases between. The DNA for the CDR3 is TGTGCCAGCAGCCCCAGGACTACGCGAGACGGGATCCAGTACTTC. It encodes CASSPRTTRDGIQYF.

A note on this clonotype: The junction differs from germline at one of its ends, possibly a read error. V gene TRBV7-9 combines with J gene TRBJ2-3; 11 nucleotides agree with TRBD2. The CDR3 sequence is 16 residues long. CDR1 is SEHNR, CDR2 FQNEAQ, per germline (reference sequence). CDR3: CASSLVLAGATGTQYF. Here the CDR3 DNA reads TGTGCCAGCAGCCTAGTACTAGCGGGAGCTACAGGTACGCAGTATTTT.

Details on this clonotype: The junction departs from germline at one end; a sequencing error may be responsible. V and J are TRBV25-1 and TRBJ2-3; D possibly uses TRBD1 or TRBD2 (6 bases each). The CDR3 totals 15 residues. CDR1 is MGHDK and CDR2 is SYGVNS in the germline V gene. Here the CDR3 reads CATSGGDTFGDTQYF. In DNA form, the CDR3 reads TGCGCCACCTCAGGAGGGGACACCTTCGGGGATACGCAGTATTTT. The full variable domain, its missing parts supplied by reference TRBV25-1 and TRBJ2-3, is EADIYQTPRYLVIGTGKKITLECSQTMGHDKMYWYQQDPGMELHLIHYSYGVNSTEKGDLSSESTVSRIRTEHFPLTLESARPSHTSQYLCATSGGDTFGDTQYFGPGTRLTVL.

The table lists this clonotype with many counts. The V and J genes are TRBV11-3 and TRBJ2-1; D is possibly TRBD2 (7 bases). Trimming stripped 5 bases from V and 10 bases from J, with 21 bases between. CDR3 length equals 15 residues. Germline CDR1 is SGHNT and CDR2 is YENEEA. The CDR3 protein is CASSRLARGGYEQFF. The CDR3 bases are TGTGCCAGCAGCCGACTAGCAAGGGGGGGGTACGAGCAGTTCTTC.

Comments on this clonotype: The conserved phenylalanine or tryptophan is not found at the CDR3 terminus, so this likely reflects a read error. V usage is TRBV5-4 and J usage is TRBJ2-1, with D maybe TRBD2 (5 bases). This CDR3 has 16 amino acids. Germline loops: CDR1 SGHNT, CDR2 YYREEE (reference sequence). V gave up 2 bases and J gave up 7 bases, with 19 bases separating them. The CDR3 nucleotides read TGTGCCAGCAGCTTCCCCAGCGGAAGGTGTCGGAATGAGCAGTTCTCC. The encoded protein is CASSFPSGRCRNEQFS.

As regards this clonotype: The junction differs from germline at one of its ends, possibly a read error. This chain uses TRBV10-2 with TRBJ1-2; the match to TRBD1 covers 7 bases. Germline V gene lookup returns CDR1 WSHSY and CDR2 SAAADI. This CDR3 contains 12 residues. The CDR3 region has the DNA TGCGCCAGCCTCAGGGACAGCTATGGCTACAACTTC. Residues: CASLRDSYGYNF.

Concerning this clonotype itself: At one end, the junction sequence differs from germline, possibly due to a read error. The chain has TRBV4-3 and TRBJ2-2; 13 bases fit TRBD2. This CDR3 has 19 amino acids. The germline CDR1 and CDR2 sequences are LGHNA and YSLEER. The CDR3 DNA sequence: TGCGCCACCAGCGTACTAGCGGGAGGGCCCCGTTCGAATGCCGGGGAGCTGTTTTTT. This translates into CATSVLAGGPRSNAGELFF.

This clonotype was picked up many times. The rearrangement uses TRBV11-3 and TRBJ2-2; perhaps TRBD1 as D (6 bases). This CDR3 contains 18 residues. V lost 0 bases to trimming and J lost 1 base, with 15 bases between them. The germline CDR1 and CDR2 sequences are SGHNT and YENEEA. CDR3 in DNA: TGTGCCAGCAGCTTAGATCTCTGGGACACAGAGAACACCGGGGAGCTGTTTTTT. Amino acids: CASSLDLWDTENTGELFF. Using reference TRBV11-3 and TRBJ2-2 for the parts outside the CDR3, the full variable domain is EAGVVQSPRYKIIEKKQPVAFWCNPISGHNTLYWYLQNLGQGPELLIRYENEEAVDDSQLPKDRFSAERLKGVDSTLKIQPAELGDSAVYLCASSLDLWDTENTGELFFGEGSRLTVL.